This T cell receptor beta chain was sequenced in a study of blood T cell repertoires in COVID-19. The germline CDR1 and CDR2 sequences are LNHDA and SQIVND (reference sequence). The CDR3 runs 14 residues. The V segment lost 5 bases and the J segment 8 bases; nucleotides outside the gene matches: 8. This table comes from immunoSEQ multiplex PCR, and its TCRdb copy is limited to in-frame clones, with some not included. The sample consists of 70,000 to 85,000 clones, 87% of them appearing once. The clonotype originates from a woman aged 45-59 years with active or convalescent COVID-19. V and J are TRBV19 and TRBJ1-4, with 7 bases fitting TRBD1. The sequenced sample consisted of peripheral blood. CDR3 amino acids: CASSARQGREKLFF. The CDR3 DNA reads as TGTGCCAGTAGTGCAAGACAGGGTCGGGAAAAACTGTTTTTT.